This TCR beta chain was observed in a study of prognosis after radiotherapy for stage I lung cancer. Turning to the study itself: Every patient with non-small cell lung cancer was judged medically inoperable.

Genomic DNA provided the template from which TCR beta CDR3 was amplified by two-round multiplex PCR. Gene-specific TRBV and TRBJ primers were used in PCR round one. MiXCR, applied by TCRdb to the multiplex PCR reads, yields one record per CDR3 protein. The sample contains tens of thousands of distinct CDR3 sequences, around 22% of which appear only once. This clonotype came up many times. Trimming left V 4 bases short and J 2 bases short, with 18 bases between. Germline assignment: CDR1 MNHNS and CDR2 SASEGT. This CDR3 is 17 amino acids long. Sequenced here: PBMCs, sampled before or after stereotactic body radiation therapy (not recorded which). The TCR was taken from a donor aged 50 or older with non-small cell lung cancer. The chain recombines TRBV6-1 with TRBJ2-4; perhaps D is TRBD1 or TRBD2 (5 bases each). CDR3: CASSARVGEYPKNIQYF. The CDR3 DNA reads TGTGCCAGCAGTGCCCGAGTGGGGGAGTATCCCAAAAACATTCAGTACTTC.